The entry that follows covers one T cell receptor beta chain sequence. The germline V gene encodes CDR1 MGHDK and CDR2 SYGVNS. Trimming removed 7 bases from V and 6 bases from J, with 21 bases in between. This CDR3 is 16 amino acids long. This record comes from a study of T cell changes during pregnancy in multiple sclerosis. Profiled with immunoSEQ multiplex PCR; TCRdb holds only in-frame clones, not every one. The sample records some 68,000 clones, approximately 90% being singletons. Sequencing used peripheral blood, obtained in the second trimester of pregnancy. The rearrangement links TRBV25-1 to TRBJ2-2, with a possible D match to TRBD1 (6 bases). This receptor was taken from a female donor with multiple sclerosis, enrolled in a pregnancy study. The CDR3 region is CASMEPHGTPPGELFF. As DNA, the CDR3 is TGTGCCAGCATGGAACCTCACGGGACACCGCCCGGGGAGCTGTTTTTT.